Below are 13 T cell receptor beta chains sequenced from a single sample in a study of T cells in Graves' hyperthyroidism and ophthalmopathy. Researchers took RNA transcripts and amplified the TCR beta CDR3 regions from them. With the HTBI primer set, the TCR CDR3 went through a first round of RT-PCR. TCRdb recomputed calls from the multiplex PCR reads with MiXCR, one row per CDR3 protein. The repertoire has about 570,000 distinct CDR3 sequences, just over 45% of them found once; the top ten carry around 19%. The sequencing input was peripheral blood or thyroid tissue (not recorded which). These receptors were obtained from an adult woman with Graves' disease, either hyperthyroidism or ophthalmopathy (not recorded which).

This clonotype was observed a few times. The chain combines TRBV28 with TRBJ2-7; perhaps TRBD2 as D (5 bases). The CDR3 extends over 15 amino acids. V lost 3 bases and J 5 bases, leaving 17 bases between the germline ends. CDR1 and CDR2 (germline): MDHEN, SYDVKM. The DNA of the CDR3 is TGTGCCAGCAGTTTTTGGTCTAGCCCCATCCACGAGCAGTACTTC. Encoded protein: CASSFWSSPIHEQYF.

The chain employs TRBV11-2 and TRBJ2-5; 11 bases are shared with TRBD1. The CDR3 covers 15 residues. CDR1 is SGHAT and CDR2 is FQNNGV in the germline V gene. V dropped 2 bases and J dropped 5; count of bases not matched to a gene: 4. The DNA for the CDR3 is TGTGCCAGCAGCTTAAGGACAGGGGGCTGGGAGACCCAGTACTTC. It is translated as CASSLRTGGWETQYF.

This clonotype showed up many times. V gene TRBV2 combines with J gene TRBJ1-4, with D perhaps TRBD1 (5 bases). The CDR3 consists of 15 residues. Trimming shortened V by 5 bases and J by 6 bases, and 16 bases separated the two germline ends. Germline V gives CDR1 SNHLY, CDR2 FYNNEI. The DNA for the CDR3 is TGTGCCAGCAGTCAGGGCGGGGGTTCTCATGAAAAACTGTTTTTT. This codes for CASSQGGGSHEKLFF.

The chain recombines TRBV10-3 with TRBJ1-2; 7 nucleotides agree with TRBD1. Germline CDR1 ENHRY, CDR2 SYGVKD. V shed 4 bases, J shed 8 bases, and the junction held 7 bases outside the gene matches. CDR3 length: 13 amino acids. CDR3 in amino acids: CAISGRTGEGYTF. CDR3 in DNA: TGTGCCATCAGTGGGCGTACAGGGGAAGGCTACACCTTC.

This clonotype was detected a few times. V is TRBV20-1 and J is TRBJ1-5; the D is unclear. CDR1 and CDR2 (germline): DFQATT, SNEGSKA (reference sequence). The CDR3 has 11 amino acids. V was shortened by 5 bases and J by 7 bases, with 9 bases between the two germline ends. In DNA, the CDR3 is TGCAGTGCTGGGTCTAAACAGCCCCAGCATTTT. This codes for CSAGSKQPQHF.

The CDR3 DNA reads TGTGCCAGCAGCCAAGGTCACCGGTACCAAGAGACCCAGTACTTC. This codes for CASSQGHRYQETQYF. The genes are TRBV14 and TRBJ2-5; D ambiguous. The CDR3 length is 15 residues. V lost 1 base and J lost 0, with 9 bases in between. The germline gives CDR1 SGHDN, CDR2 FVKESK.

The V call is TRBV29-1, the J call TRBJ1-2, with D unclear. This CDR3 is 13 amino acids long. Germline V gene sequence: CDR1 SQVTM, CDR2 ANQGSEA. V lost 7 bases and J 2 bases, leaving 14 bases between the germline ends. The CDR3 DNA reads TGCAGCGCTTCCGGGCCATCGAACTATGGCTACACCTTC. It translates to CSASGPSNYGYTF.

The rearrangement links TRBV6-1 to TRBJ2-7, with 8 bases fitting TRBD2. The germline V gene has CDR1 MNHNS and CDR2 SASEGT. The CDR3 consists of 15 residues. After removal of 3 bases from V and 2 bases from J, the junction contained 6 bases not matched to a gene. The DNA of the CDR3 is TGTGCCAGCAGTGAGGCTAGCGGGCTCGCCTACGAGCAGTACTTC. This encodes CASSEASGLAYEQYF.

This rearrangement joins TRBV19 to TRBJ2-6, with a weak D call TRBD1 (6 bases). Germline CDR1 LNHDA, CDR2 SQIVND (reference sequence). Trimming took 7 bases from V and 0 from J, leaving 10 bases between them. CDR3 length: 15 residues. Here the CDR3 DNA reads TGTGCCAGTAAAAGGACAGACTCTGGGGCCAACGTCCTGACTTTC. It is translated as CASKRTDSGANVLTF.

V usage is TRBV12-3 or TRBV12-4 and J usage is TRBJ2-5; D possibly matches TRBD1 or TRBD2 (5 bases each). Trimming cost V 4 bases and J 2 bases, with 8 bases left between them. This CDR3 region has 13 residues. For the CDR3, the DNA is TGTGCCAGCAGTTACGAGGGGCAAGAGACCCAGTACTTC. It encodes CASSYEGQETQYF.

This clonotype has a count of ten or more. The chain joins TRBV5-1 to TRBJ1-2, with D perhaps TRBD1 (5 bases). CDR1 and CDR2 from the germline V gene are SGHRS and YFSETQ. This CDR3 has 15 residues. The V and J ends lost 3 bases and 4 bases respectively, with 16 bases between them. The CDR3 spells CASSSTQNGGYGYTF. For the CDR3, the DNA is TGCGCCAGCAGCTCGACTCAAAATGGGGGCTATGGCTACACCTTC.

V and J are TRBV19 and TRBJ1-5, with D hard to call. CDR3 length: 14 amino acids. V was pared by 1 base and J by 1 base, with 5 bases between. CDR1 and CDR2 from the germline V gene are LNHDA and SQIVND (reference sequence). CDR3 DNA: TGTGCCAGTAGTATAGGGGTGAGCAATCAGCCCCAGCATTTT. Translated: CASSIGVSNQPQHF.

Note on this clonotype: Relative to the germline gene, one junction end is altered; a read error may explain this. The rearrangement uses TRBV19 and TRBJ2-2; tentatively, D is TRBD2 (7 bases). The germline V gene encodes CDR1 LNHDA and CDR2 SQIVND (reference sequence). The CDR3 sequence is 10 residues long. The CDR3: CASSPGRQGF. CDR3 sequence (DNA): TGTGCCAGTAGTCCCGGGAGGCAGGGGTTT.